The next 4 T cell receptor beta chains were all read from a single sample in a study of T cell responses to AZD1222 COVID-19 vaccine. Sequenced by immunoSEQ multiplex PCR; TCRdb stores in-frame clones only, minus some. This table holds some 140,000 clones, roughly 90% found once. The material sequenced was peripheral blood, taken on day 0 of AZD1222 vaccination. Receptors originate from an adult in good health.

The chain combines TRBV7-3 with TRBJ2-3; 12 bases line up with TRBD2. The CDR3 runs to 16 residues. Per germline, CDR1 SGHTA and CDR2 FQGTGA. The ends lost 4 bases at V and 3 bases at J; junction bases unmatched: 5. CDR3 nucleotide sequence: TGTGCCAGCAGCTCCATCCTAGCGGGGGGGACAGATACGCAGTATTTT. It translates to CASSSILAGGTDTQYF. The full variable domain, in which reference TRBV7-3 and TRBJ2-3 provide the parts outside the CDR3, is GAGVSQTPSNKVTEKGKYVELRCDPISGHTALYWYRQSLGQGPEFLIYFQGTGAADDSGLPNDRFFAVRPEGSVSTLKIQRTERGDSAVYLCASSSILAGGTDTQYFGPGTRLTVL.

Regarding this clone: The same CDR3 also results from other DNA sequences found in this sample. The chain has TRBV28 and TRBJ1-1; D uncertain. The CDR3 length is 13 residues. Germline lookup yields CDR1 MDHEN and CDR2 SYDVKM. Trimming pared 2 bases from V and 3 bases from J, leaving 7 bases between. CDR3 in amino acids: CASSLKRYTEAFF. The CDR3 region has the DNA TGTGCCAGCAGTTTAAAACGGTACACTGAAGCTTTCTTT.

The chain recombines TRBV5-4 with TRBJ1-2; D is perhaps TRBD1 (5 bases). V was pared by 0 bases and J by 4 bases, with 10 bases between. The CDR3 is 14 residues long. Germline assignment: CDR1 SGHNT and CDR2 YYREEE (reference sequence). CDR3 region: CASSLGGAGYGYTF. The CDR3 nucleotides read TGTGCCAGCAGCTTGGGCGGGGCGGGCTATGGCTACACCTTC.

This CDR3 reads CASSLNHNQPQHF. The CDR3 coding sequence is TGTGCCAGCAGCTTAAACCACAATCAGCCCCAGCATTTT. The chain employs TRBV7-9 and TRBJ1-5; D not certain. Germline assignment: CDR1 SEHNR and CDR2 FQNEAQ (reference sequence). Trimming removed 2 bases from V and 3 bases from J, with 5 bases in between. The CDR3 loop spans 13 amino acids.